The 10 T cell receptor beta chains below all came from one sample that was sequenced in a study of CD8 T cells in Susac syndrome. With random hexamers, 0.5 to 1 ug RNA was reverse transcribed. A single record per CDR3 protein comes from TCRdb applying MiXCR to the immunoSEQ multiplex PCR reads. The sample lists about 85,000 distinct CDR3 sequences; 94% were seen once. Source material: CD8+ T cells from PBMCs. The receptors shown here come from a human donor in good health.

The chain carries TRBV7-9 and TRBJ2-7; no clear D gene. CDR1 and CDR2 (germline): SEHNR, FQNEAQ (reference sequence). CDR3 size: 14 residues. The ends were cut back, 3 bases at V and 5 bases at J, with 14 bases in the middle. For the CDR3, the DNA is TGTGCCAGCAGCTTTCCCCTGATCCCACACGAGCAGTACTTC. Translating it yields CASSFPLIPHEQYF.

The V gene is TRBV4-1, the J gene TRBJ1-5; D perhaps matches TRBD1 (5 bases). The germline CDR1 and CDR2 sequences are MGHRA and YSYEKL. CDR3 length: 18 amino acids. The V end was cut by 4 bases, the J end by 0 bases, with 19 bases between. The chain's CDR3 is CASSLRDVNTYSNQPQHF. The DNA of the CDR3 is TGCGCCAGCAGCCTCCGGGACGTAAATACATATAGCAATCAGCCCCAGCATTTT.

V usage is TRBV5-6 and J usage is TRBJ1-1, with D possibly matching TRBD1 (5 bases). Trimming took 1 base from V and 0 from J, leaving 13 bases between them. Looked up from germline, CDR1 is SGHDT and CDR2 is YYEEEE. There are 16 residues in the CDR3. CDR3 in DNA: TGTGCCAGCAGCTTGATTACGACAGATATGAACACTGAAGCTTTCTTT. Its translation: CASSLITTDMNTEAFF.

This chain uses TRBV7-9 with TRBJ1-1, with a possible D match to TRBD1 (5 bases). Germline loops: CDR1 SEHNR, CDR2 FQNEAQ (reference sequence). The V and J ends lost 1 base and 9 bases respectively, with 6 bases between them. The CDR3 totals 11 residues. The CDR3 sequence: CASSLGQQAFF. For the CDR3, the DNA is TGTGCCAGCAGCTTAGGACAGCAAGCTTTCTTT.

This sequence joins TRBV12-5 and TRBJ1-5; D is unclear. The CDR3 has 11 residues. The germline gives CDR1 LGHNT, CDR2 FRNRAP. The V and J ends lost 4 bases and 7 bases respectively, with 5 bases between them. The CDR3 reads CASGSGQPQHF. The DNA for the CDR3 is TGTGCTAGTGGTTCGGGCCAGCCCCAGCATTTT.

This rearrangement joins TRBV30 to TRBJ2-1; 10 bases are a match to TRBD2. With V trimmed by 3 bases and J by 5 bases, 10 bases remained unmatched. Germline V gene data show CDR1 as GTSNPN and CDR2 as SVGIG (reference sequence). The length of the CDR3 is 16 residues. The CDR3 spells CAWREFLLAGDNEQFF. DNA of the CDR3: TGTGCCTGGAGGGAGTTCCTCCTAGCGGGAGACAATGAGCAGTTCTTC.

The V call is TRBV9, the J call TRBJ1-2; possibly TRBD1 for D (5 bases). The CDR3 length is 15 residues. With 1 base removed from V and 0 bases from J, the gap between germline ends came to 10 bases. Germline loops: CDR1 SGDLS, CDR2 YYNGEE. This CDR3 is CASSVSGAPNYGYTF. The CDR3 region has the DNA TGTGCCAGCAGCGTAAGCGGGGCCCCTAACTATGGCTACACCTTC.

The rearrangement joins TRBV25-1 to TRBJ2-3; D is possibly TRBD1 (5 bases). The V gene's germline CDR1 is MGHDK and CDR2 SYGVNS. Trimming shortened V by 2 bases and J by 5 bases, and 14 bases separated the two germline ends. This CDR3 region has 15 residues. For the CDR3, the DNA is TGTGCCAGCAGTGAAAAGCTCTGGCAGGGAGATACGCAGTATTTT. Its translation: CASSEKLWQGDTQYF.

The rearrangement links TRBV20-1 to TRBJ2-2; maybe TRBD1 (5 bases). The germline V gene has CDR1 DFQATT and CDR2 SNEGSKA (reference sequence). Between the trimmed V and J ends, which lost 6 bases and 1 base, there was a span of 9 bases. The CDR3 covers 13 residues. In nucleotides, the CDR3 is TGCAGTGCCGAAGGACAGAACACCGGGGAGCTGTTTTTT. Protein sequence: CSAEGQNTGELFF.

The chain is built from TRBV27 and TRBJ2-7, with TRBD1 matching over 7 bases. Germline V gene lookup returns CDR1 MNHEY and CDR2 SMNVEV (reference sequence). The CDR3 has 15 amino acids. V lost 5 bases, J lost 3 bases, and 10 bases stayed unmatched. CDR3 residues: CASSRLQGVGYEQYV. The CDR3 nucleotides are TGTGCCAGCAGTCGCCTGCAGGGGGTGGGCTACGAGCAGTACGTC.